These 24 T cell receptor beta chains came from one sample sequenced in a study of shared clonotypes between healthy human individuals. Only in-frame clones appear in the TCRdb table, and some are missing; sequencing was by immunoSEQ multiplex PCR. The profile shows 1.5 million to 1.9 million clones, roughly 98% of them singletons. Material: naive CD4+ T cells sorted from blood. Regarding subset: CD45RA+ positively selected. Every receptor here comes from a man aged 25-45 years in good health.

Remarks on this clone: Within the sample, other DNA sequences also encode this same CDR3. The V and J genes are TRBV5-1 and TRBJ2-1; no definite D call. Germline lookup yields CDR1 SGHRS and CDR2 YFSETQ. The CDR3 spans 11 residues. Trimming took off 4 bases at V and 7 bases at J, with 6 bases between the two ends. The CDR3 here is CASSLGNEQFF. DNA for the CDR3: TGCGCCAGCAGCCTTGGAAATGAGCAGTTCTTC.

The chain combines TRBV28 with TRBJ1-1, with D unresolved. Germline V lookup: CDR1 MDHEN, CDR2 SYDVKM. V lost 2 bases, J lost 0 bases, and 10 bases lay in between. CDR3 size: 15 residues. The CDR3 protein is CASSLQQHMNTEAFF. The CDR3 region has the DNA TGTGCCAGCAGTTTACAGCAACACATGAACACTGAAGCTTTCTTT.

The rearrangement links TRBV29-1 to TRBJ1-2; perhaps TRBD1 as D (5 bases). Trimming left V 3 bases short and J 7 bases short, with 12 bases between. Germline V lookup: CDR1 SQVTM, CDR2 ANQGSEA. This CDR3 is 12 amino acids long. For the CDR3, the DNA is TGCAGCGTTGACAGAGGGGAGGGTGGCTACACCTTC. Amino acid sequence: CSVDRGEGGYTF.

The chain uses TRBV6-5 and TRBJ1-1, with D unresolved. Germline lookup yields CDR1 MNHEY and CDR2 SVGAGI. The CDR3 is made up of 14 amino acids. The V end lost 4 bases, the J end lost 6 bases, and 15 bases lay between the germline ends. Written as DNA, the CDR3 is TGTGCCAGCAGTTTCTCACTCCTTGGCGCTGAAGCTTTCTTT. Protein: CASSFSLLGAEAFF.

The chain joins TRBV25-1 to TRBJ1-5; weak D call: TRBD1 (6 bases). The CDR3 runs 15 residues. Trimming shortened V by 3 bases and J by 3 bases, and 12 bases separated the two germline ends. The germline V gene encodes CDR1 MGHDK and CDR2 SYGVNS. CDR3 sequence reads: CASSEATGINQPQHF. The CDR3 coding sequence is TGTGCCAGCAGTGAGGCAACAGGGATCAATCAGCCCCAGCATTTT.

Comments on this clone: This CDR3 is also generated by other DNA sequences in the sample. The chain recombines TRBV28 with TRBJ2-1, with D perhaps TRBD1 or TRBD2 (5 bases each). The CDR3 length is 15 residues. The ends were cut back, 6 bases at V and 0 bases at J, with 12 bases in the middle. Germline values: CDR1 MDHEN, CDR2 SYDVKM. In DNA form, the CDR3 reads TGTGCCAGCAGCCCGGGACGGAGCTCCTACAATGAGCAGTTCTTC. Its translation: CASSPGRSSYNEQFF.

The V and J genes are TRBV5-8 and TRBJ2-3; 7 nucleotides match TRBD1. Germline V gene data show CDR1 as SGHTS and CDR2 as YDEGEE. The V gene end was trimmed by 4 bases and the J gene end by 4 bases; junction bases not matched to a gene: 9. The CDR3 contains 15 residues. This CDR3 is CASSPLQGIADTQYF. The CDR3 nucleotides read TGTGCCAGCAGCCCCTTACAGGGGATTGCAGATACGCAGTATTTT.

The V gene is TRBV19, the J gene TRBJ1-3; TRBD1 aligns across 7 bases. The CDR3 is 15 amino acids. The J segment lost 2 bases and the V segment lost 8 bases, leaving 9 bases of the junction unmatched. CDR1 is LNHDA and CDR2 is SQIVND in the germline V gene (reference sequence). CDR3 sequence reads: CASQHRGLTGNTIYF. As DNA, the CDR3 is TGTGCCAGTCAACACAGGGGTCTCACTGGAAACACCATATATTTT.

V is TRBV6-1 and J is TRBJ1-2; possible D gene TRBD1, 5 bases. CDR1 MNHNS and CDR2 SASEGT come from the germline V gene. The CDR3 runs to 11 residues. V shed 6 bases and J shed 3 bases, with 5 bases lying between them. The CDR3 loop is CASRQDYGYTF. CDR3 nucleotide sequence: TGTGCCAGCAGACAGGACTATGGCTACACCTTC.

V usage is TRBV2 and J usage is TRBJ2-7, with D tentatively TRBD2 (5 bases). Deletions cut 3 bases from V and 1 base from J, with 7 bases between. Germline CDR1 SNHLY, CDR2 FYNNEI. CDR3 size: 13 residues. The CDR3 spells CASSERVSYEQYF. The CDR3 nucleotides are TGTGCCAGCAGTGAGCGGGTTTCCTACGAGCAGTACTTC.

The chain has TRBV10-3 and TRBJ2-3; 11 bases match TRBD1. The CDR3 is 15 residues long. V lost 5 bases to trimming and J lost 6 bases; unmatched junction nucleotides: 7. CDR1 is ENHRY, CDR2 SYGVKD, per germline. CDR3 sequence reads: CAISNRDRGEDTQYF. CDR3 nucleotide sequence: TGTGCCATCAGTAACCGGGACAGGGGGGAGGATACGCAGTATTTT.

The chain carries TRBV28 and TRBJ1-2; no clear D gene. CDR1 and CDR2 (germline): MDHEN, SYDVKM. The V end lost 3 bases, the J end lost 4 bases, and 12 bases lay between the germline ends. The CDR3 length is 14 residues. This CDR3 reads CASSLSRRFYGYTF. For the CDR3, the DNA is TGTGCCAGCAGTTTGAGTAGGCGATTCTATGGCTACACCTTC.

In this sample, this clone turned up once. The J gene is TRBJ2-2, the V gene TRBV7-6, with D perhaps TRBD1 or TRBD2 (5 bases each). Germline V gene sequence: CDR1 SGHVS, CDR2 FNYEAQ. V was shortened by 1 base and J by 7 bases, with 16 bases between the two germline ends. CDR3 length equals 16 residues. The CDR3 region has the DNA TGTGCCAGCAGCTTAGTTGTGAGGGGTCGGTACGGGGAGCTGTTTTTT. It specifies CASSLVVRGRYGELFF.

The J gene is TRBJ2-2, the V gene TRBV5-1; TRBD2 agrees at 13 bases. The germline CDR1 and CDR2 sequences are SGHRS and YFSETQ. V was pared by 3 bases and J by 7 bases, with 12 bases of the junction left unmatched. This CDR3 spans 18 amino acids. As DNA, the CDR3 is TGCGCCAGCAGCTCCGGACTAGCGGGAGCGTCGCTCGACGGGGAGCTGTTTTTT. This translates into CASSSGLAGASLDGELFF. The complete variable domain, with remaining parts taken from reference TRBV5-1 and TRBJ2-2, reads KAGVTQTPRYLIKTRGQQVTLSCSPISGHRSVSWYQQTPGQGLQFLFEYFSETQRNKGNFPGRFSGRQFSNSRSEMNVSTLELGDSALYLCASSSGLAGASLDGELFFGEGSRLTVL.

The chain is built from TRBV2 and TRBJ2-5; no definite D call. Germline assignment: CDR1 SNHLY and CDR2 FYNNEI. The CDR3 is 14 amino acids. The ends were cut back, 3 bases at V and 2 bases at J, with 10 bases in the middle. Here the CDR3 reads CASSDGNRQETQYF. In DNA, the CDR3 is TGTGCCAGCAGTGATGGTAACCGGCAAGAGACCCAGTACTTC.

In DNA form, the CDR3 reads TGTGCCAGCAGCCCCCCTGACAGGAGCAACGTCCTGACTTTC. It is translated as CASSPPDRSNVLTF. The chain couples TRBV21-1 to TRBJ2-6; the table's TRBD1 call for D was not verified on the DNA. TRBV21-1 is a pseudogene locus. This CDR3 is built from 14 residues.

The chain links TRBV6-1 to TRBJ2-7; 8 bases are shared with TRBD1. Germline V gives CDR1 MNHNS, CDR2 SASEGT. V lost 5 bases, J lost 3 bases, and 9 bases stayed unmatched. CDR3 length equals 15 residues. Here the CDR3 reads CASSRFGTGNYEQYF. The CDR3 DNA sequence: TGTGCCAGCAGTCGTTTCGGGACAGGAAACTACGAGCAGTACTTC.

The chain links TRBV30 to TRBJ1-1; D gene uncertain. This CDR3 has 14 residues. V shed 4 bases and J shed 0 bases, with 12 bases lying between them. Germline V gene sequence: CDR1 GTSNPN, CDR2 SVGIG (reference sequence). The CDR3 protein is CAWNAKRMNTEAFF. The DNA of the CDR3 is TGTGCCTGGAATGCTAAACGTATGAACACTGAAGCTTTCTTT.

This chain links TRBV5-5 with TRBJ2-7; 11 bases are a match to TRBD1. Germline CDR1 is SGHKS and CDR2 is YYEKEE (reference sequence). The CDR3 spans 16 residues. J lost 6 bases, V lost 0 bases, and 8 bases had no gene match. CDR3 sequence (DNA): TGTGCCAGCAGCTTGGTAGGGACAGGGGGTTTCGCCGAGCAGTACTTC. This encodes CASSLVGTGGFAEQYF. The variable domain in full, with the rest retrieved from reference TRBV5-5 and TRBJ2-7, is DAGVTQSPTHLIKTRGQQVTLRCSPISGHKSVSWYQQVLGQGPQFIFQYYEKEERGRGNFPDRFSARQFPNYSSELNVNALLLGDSALYLCASSLVGTGGFAEQYFGPGTRLTVT.

The DNA of the CDR3 is TGTGCCAGCAGCCTGAATTTTCGTGGCTACGAGCAGTACTTC. Translation: CASSLNFRGYEQYF. The chain couples TRBV5-4 to TRBJ2-7; no definite D call. Germline values: CDR1 SGHNT, CDR2 YYREEE (reference sequence). The V end was cut by 4 bases, the J end by 3 bases, with 14 bases between. This CDR3 has 14 amino acids. Full variable domain (remainder filled in from reference TRBV5-4 and TRBJ2-7): ETGVTQSPTHLIKTRGQQVTLRCSSQSGHNTVSWYQQALGQGPQFIFQYYREEENGRGNFPPRFSGLQFPNYSSELNVNALELDDSALYLCASSLNFRGYEQYFGPGTRLTVT.

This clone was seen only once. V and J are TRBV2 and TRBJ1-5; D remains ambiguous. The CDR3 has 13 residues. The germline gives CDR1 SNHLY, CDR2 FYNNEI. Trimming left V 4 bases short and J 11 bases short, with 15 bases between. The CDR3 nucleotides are TGTGCCAGCAGTGGCGAGGCCGTTGTGGCCCAGCATTTT. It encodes CASSGEAVVAQHF.

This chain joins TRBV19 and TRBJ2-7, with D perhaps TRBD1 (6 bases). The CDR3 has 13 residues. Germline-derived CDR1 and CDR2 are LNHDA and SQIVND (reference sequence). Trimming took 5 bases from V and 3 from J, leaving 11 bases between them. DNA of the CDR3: TGTGCCAGTAGTTTAACAGGGATCTACGAGCAGTACTTC. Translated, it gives CASSLTGIYEQYF.

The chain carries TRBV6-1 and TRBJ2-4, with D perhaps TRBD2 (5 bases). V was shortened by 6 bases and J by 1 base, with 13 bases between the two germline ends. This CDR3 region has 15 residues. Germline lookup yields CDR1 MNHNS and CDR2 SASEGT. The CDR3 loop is CASSKSGEAKNIQYF. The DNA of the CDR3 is TGTGCCAGCAGCAAAAGCGGAGAGGCCAAAAACATTCAGTACTTC.

CDR3 protein: CASSLSWGSGVPNEQFF. The DNA of the CDR3 is TGCGCCAGCAGCTTGAGTTGGGGTAGCGGAGTACCCAATGAGCAGTTCTTC. J is TRBJ2-1 and V is TRBV5-1, with a possible D match to TRBD2 (6 bases). V lost 1 base, J lost 6 bases, and 20 bases lay in between. Germline assignment: CDR1 SGHRS and CDR2 YFSETQ. This CDR3 is built from 17 residues. Supplemented by reference TRBV5-1 and TRBJ2-1, the full variable domain reads KAGVTQTPRYLIKTRGQQVTLSCSPISGHRSVSWYQQTPGQGLQFLFEYFSETQRNKGNFPGRFSGRQFSNSRSEMNVSTLELGDSALYLCASSLSWGSGVPNEQFFGPGTRLTVL.